This T cell receptor (beta chain) was obtained from a study of blood T cell repertoires in COVID-19. Looking at the study overall: Sites in the United States, Italy and Spain provided acute and convalescent COVID-19 samples.

In the original workflow: Researchers report that nucleated cell counts were estimated from reference gene primer amplification. Clones were read by immunoSEQ multiplex PCR, and TCRdb kept only the in-frame ones, dropping some. V, J and clone size are those of that table, while D and trimming were read from the DNA. The sample consists of a few hundred thousand clones, around 84% of them appearing once. Looked up from germline, CDR1 is SGHRS and CDR2 is YFSETQ. The CDR3 extends over 13 amino acids. Trimming took 4 bases from V and 1 from J, leaving 8 bases between them. The sequence derives from a man in his thirties or forties who had recovered from COVID-19. The gene calls are TRBV5-1 and TRBJ1-1; possibly TRBD1 for D (6 bases). The sample comprised PBMCs or T cells enriched from blood (not recorded which). DNA of the CDR3: TGCGCCAGCAGCGTGGACAGGAACACTGAAGCTTTCTTT. This sequence encodes CASSVDRNTEAFF.